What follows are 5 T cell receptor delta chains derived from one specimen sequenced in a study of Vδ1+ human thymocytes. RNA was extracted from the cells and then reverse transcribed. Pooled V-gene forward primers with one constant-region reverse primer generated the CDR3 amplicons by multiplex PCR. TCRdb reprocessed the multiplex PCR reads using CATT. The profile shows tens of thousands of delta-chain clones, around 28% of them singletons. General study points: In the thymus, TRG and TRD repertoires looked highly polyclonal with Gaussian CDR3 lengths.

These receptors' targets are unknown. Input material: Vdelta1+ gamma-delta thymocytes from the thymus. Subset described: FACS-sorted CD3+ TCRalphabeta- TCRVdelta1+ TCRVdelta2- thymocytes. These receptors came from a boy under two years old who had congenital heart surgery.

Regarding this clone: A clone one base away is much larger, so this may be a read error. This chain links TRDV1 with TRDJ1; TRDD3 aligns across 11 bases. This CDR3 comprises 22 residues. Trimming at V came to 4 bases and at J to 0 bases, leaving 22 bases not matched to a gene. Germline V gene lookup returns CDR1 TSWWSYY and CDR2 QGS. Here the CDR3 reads CALGGQGPSGLLGDSNTDKLIF. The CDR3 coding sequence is TGTGCTCTTGGGGGCCAAGGGCCTTCCGGCCTACTGGGGGATAGCAACACCGATAAACTCATCTTT.

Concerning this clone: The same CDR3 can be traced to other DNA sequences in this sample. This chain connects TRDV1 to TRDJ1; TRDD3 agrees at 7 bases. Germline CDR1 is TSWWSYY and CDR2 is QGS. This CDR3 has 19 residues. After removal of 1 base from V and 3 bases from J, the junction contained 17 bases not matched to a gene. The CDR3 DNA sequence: TGTGCTCTTGGGGAACGCTACAGGGGGGGGATCAACTGCGCCGATAAACTCATCTTT. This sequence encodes CALGERYRGGINCADKLIF.

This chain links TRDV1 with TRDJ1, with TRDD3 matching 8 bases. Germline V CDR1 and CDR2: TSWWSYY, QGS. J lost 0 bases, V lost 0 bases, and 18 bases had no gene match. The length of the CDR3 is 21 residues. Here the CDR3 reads CALGELPSPGDWGDYTDKLIF. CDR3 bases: TGTGCTCTTGGGGAACTCCCCTCTCCTGGGGACTGGGGGGATTACACCGATAAACTCATCTTT.

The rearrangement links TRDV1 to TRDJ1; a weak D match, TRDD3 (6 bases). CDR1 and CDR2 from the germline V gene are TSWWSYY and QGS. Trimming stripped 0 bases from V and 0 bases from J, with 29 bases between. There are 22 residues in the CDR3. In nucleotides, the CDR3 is TGTGCTCTTGGGGAACTAGACGCCCTCCCCTCTTACTGGGATCCTCACACCGATAAACTCATCTTT. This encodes CALGELDALPSYWDPHTDKLIF.

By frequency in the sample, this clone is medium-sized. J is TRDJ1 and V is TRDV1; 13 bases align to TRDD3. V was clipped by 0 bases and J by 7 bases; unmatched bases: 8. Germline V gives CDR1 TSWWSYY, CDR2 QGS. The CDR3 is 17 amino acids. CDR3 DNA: TGTGCTCTTGGGGAACTCACCTACTGGGGGATACGGGGTAAACTCATCTTT. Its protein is CALGELTYWGIRGKLIF.